This T cell receptor beta chain was profiled in a study of cytomegalovirus exposure and HLA in healthy donors. The germline V gene encodes CDR1 SGHNT and CDR2 YYREEE (reference sequence). V lost 4 bases to trimming and J lost 3 bases; unmatched junction nucleotides: 5. The CDR3 loop spans 15 amino acids. PCR used 60 Vbeta primers and 13 Jbeta primers. TCRdb keeps only in-frame clones here, not all; method: immunoSEQ multiplex PCR. In total, the table holds just over 200,000 clones. The genes are TRBV5-4 and TRBJ2-4; 9 bases agree with TRBD2. Sequences were obtained from PBMCs. This clonotype was sampled from a girl aged 2-9 years in good health and CMV-seropositive. The CDR3 region is CASSPEAGGKNIQYF. As DNA, the CDR3 is TGTGCCAGCAGCCCGGAAGCGGGAGGCAAAAACATTCAGTACTTC.